What follows describes a single TCR beta chain. Its antigen is as yet unknown. Profiled with immunoSEQ multiplex PCR; TCRdb holds only in-frame clones, not every one. This repertoire shows some 110,000 clones, 75% to 85% found once; its top ten account for 0.99%. The data originate from a study of T cell clones after liver transplantation. The wider study: Timepoints were pre-transplant, pre-withdrawal, and after withdrawal was completed or failed. Study-wide results and limits: Compared with third party-reactive sequences, donor-reactive ones declined more, independent of withdrawal success. Post-transplant time points were not standardized, so conclusions are preliminary. Rather than being deleted, graft donor-reactive T cells may have moved into the graft.

This CDR3 contains 13 residues. V was clipped by 6 bases and J by 4 bases, with 13 bases between them. Germline CDR1 reads MNHNY; CDR2 reads SVGAGI (reference sequence). The sample in question was CD4+ T cells from blood, obtained before liver transplant. The receptor was isolated from a human donor who received a liver transplant. The rearrangement links TRBV6-6 to TRBJ2-7, with D unresolved. This chain's CDR3 is CASSPGLLYEQYF. The CDR3 DNA follows: TGTGCCAGCAGCCCCGGGCTGCTTTACGAGCAGTACTTC.